This TCR beta chain was captured by sequencing in a study of early T cells in non-severe SARS-CoV-2 infection. Background on the study: Sequencing input comprised bulk RNA from unsorted whole blood; chain pairing was not available.

Study-level results: Matches to VDJdb favored anti-spike CD8 responses and missed private and CD4 specificities.

The CDR3 has 15 residues. V dropped 11 bases and J dropped 3 bases, with 22 bases sitting between them. Germline V gene sequence: CDR1 ENHRY, CDR2 SYGVKD. Attached unique molecular identifiers marked individual cDNA molecules. One entry per CDR3 protein, called by TCRdb with MiXCR from the 5' RACE reads. The sample has tens of thousands of distinct CDR3 sequences; about 10% are singletons. This clonotype has at least ten counts. No antigen is known for it. The sequenced sample consisted of whole blood. The origin of this receptor is an adult who was a healthcare worker with PCR-confirmed SARS-CoV-2 infection or an uninfected control (not recorded which). This rearrangement joins TRBV10-3 to TRBJ1-2, with unresolved D. This CDR3 is CASNLGEKRDYGYTF. As DNA, the CDR3 is TGTGCCTCCAACCTTGGGGAAAAAAGGGACTATGGCTACACCTTC.